This is a list of T cell receptor beta chains from one sample in a study of post-analysis software for immune sequencing data. TCRdb called the PCR reads again in MiXCR, with one record for every CDR3 protein. Of hundreds of thousands of distinct CDR3 sequences detected, more than 50% appear once; the ten largest clones hold about 11%. The specimen was blood. These receptor sequences come from a girl aged 2-10 years with multiple sclerosis. CDR3s include the opening cysteine and the closing phenylalanine or tryptophan. The D gene is left open where the match is weak. The size entry is marked missing in some rows and otherwise reads once, few, many or a size class.

TRBD1 . TRBJ2-1 TRBV24-1 TGTGCCACCAGTGACGGAGACAGGGGGCATAGCAATGAGCAGTTCTTC CATSDGDRGHSNEQFF
. . TRBJ2-1 TRBV10-3 TGTGCCATCAGTGAGTCGGGACGAGTTAGCAATGAGCAGTTCTTC CAISESGRVSNEQFF
TRBD1 . TRBJ1-1 TRBV11-2 TGTGCCAGGGGGACAGATTTTGAAGCTTTCTTT CARGTDFEAFF
. . TRBJ1-1 TRBV25-1 TGTGCCAGCAGTGCTTGGGCGGGGAACACTGAAGCTTTCTTT CASSAWAGNTEAFF
TRBD1 . TRBJ1-5 TRBV3-1 TGTGCCACCAGCCAACAGGGGTATCAGCCCCAGCATTTT CATSQQGYQPQHF
TRBD1 . TRBJ2-3 TRBV6-1 TGTGCCAGCAGTCTGGCGGACAGGGAGACAGATACGCAGTATTTT CASSLADRETDTQYF
TRBD1 . TRBJ1-2 TRBV6-1 TGTGCCAGCAGTGGTCTGACAGGGGGCGATTATGGCTACACCTTC CASSGLTGGDYGYTF
. . TRBJ2-3 TRBV2 TGTGCCAGCGGACCAGAAGAGGGGATTGCCGATACGCAGTATTTT CASGPEEGIADTQYF
. . TRBJ2-3 TRBV11-2 TGTGCCAGCAGCCCGAGACGCCCCGGGAGCACAGATACGCAGTATTTT CASSPRRPGSTDTQYF
TRBD1 . TRBJ2-1 TRBV7-2 TGTGCCAGCAGCCGGGACAGACACAATGAGCAGTTCTTC CASSRDRHNEQFF
TRBD2 . TRBJ2-5 TRBV10-3 TGTGCCATCAGCGCCGGGACTAGTGCGGCAGAGACCCAGTACTTC CAISAGTSAAETQYF
TRBD2 . TRBJ2-1 TRBV20-1 TGCAGTGCTAGATCCCCCGTTAAAACTAGCGGGGACTACAATGAGCAGTTCTTC CSARSPVKTSGDYNEQFF
TRBD2 . TRBJ2-1 TRBV6-2/TRBV6-3 TGTGCCACCAGGAGCGGGACCTACAATGAGCAGTTCTTC CATRSGTYNEQFF
. . TRBJ1-5 TRBV28 TGTGCCAGCAGTATGGACCTAAATCAGCCCCAGCATTTT CASSMDLNQPQHF
. few TRBJ1-5 TRBV30 TGTGCCTGGACTTCAGGGAATCAGCCCCAGCATTTT CAWTSGNQPQHF
. . TRBJ2-7 TRBV12-3/TRBV12-4 TGTGCCAGCAGTCCCACCGACTATTCCTACGAGCAGTACTTC CASSPTDYSYEQYF
TRBD1 . TRBJ2-1 TRBV5-1 TGCGCCAGCAGCTTGGGGGGACAGGGGTCCTACAATGAGCAGTTCTTC CASSLGGQGSYNEQFF
TRBD1 few TRBJ2-5 TRBV20-1 TGCAGTGCTTCCGGGACAGGGTCTTCCCAGTACTTC CSASGTGSSQYF
TRBD1 . TRBJ1-2 TRBV6-6 TGTGCCAGCAGTTACGTCGTCCTTACAGGGGGCAACTACGGCTACACCTTC CASSYVVLTGGNYGYTF
TRBD1 . TRBJ1-1 TRBV9 TGTGCCAGCAGCGTAGTAGGACAGGGGACTGAAGCTTTCTTT CASSVVGQGTEAFF
TRBD2 . TRBJ2-4 TRBV29-1 TGCAGCGTTGAAGATCGGGGGGACCTAGCCAAAAACATTCAGTACTTC CSVEDRGDLAKNIQYF
. . TRBJ2-6 TRBV27 TGTGCCAGCAGCACCGTGACACCATCTGGGGCCAACGTCCTGACTTTC CASSTVTPSGANVLTF